The sequence of this T cell receptor (beta chain) was determined in a study of shared clonotypes between healthy human individuals. Overall study findings and caveats: Donor clonotype sharing was expected to depend on sequencing depth. The study drew on few donors, limiting represented genetic and exposure-history diversity.

Unsorted samples drew genomic DNA from tens of millions of PBMCs. The CDR3 contains 16 residues. Per germline, CDR1 LGHNA and CDR2 YNFKEQ. V dropped 0 bases and J dropped 7 bases, with 16 bases sitting between them. It was across several immunoSEQ plates that each subset's genomic DNA was evenly split. Sequenced by immunoSEQ multiplex PCR; TCRdb stores in-frame clones only, minus some. The sample has about 460,000 clones; around 77% are singletons. This clone was recorded a few times. Its cognate antigen is unknown. The material sequenced was PBMCs. The receptor was isolated from a woman in her thirties or forties in good health. Some clones in this sample may be carry-over from other donors' samples. The chain uses TRBV4-2 and TRBJ2-1; TRBD2 might be the D (5 bases). The CDR3 nucleotides are TGTGCCAGCAGCCAAGATCTACTCGCCCCGGGGAATGAGCAGTTCTTC. Amino acid sequence: CASSQDLLAPGNEQFF.